Following are 8 T cell receptor beta chains from one sample sequenced in a study of shared clonotypes between healthy human individuals. The assay was immunoSEQ multiplex PCR, and TCRdb's table has in-frame clones only and misses some. Of about 1 million clones listed, roughly 70% are singletons. The sequencing input was memory CD4+ T cells sorted from blood. As for subset: CD45RA-negative fraction. Receptors originate from a man aged 18 to 29 in good health.

V usage is TRBV18 and J usage is TRBJ2-1; 9 bases match TRBD1. With V trimmed by 4 bases and J by 4 bases, 11 bases remained unmatched. There are 17 residues in the CDR3. The germline gives CDR1 KGHSH, CDR2 LQKENI. The DNA for the CDR3 is TGTGCCAGCTCACTCGCCGCCGGGACAGGGCCGTACAATGAGCAGTTCTTC. Encoded protein: CASSLAAGTGPYNEQFF.

V and J are TRBV4-1 and TRBJ2-7; D ambiguous. The CDR3 runs to 18 residues. V lost 3 bases and J 0 bases, leaving 21 bases between the germline ends. Germline lookup yields CDR1 MGHRA and CDR2 YSYEKL. The CDR3 region has the DNA TGCGCCAGCAGCCACCGAATTCGTGGAAACTTTAGCTCCTACGAGCAGTACTTC. It encodes CASSHRIRGNFSSYEQYF.

The chain joins TRBV10-2 to TRBJ2-2; D gene ambiguous. The germline V gene has CDR1 WSHSY and CDR2 SAAADI. V shed 2 bases and J shed 5 bases, with 9 bases lying between them. The CDR3 has 14 amino acids. CDR3 sequence (DNA): TGCGCCAGCAGTGAGCAACGTCCGACCGGGGAGCTGTTTTTT. The encoded protein is CASSEQRPTGELFF.

The chain employs TRBV7-9 and TRBJ2-5; possibly TRBD1 for D (6 bases). The J call is doubtful: the DNA matches TRBJ2-7 better. Germline V lookup: CDR1 SEHNR, CDR2 FQNEAQ (reference sequence). CDR3 length: 17 amino acids. The CDR3 DNA reads TGTGCCAGCAGCGCGCATCCCGAGGGGGTGGGCTCCTACGAGCAGTACTTC. Residues: CASSAHPEGVGSYEQYF.

The J gene is TRBJ1-4, the V gene TRBV5-4; tentatively, D is TRBD1 (5 bases). The CDR3 extends over 16 amino acids. V shed 3 bases and J shed 4 bases, with 16 bases lying between them. Germline V gives CDR1 SGHNT, CDR2 YYREEE (reference sequence). This CDR3 is CASSYGDRGINEKLFF. DNA of the CDR3: TGTGCCAGCAGCTACGGGGATAGGGGAATTAATGAAAAACTGTTTTTT.

The DNA for the CDR3 is TGTGCCAGCAGCCCTCGACTAGCGGGAGTGGATACGCAGTATTTT. Translating it yields CASSPRLAGVDTQYF. The V call is TRBV11-2, the J call TRBJ2-3; 12 bases line up with TRBD2. CDR3 size: 15 residues. V dropped 5 bases and J dropped 6; count of bases not matched to a gene: 6. Germline V CDR1 and CDR2: SGHAT, FQNNGV.

The CDR3 reads CAWMGSGEAFF. The CDR3 nucleotides read TGTGCCTGGATGGGCTCTGGGGAAGCTTTCTTT. The chain employs TRBV30 and TRBJ1-1, with D unresolved. The germline V gene encodes CDR1 GTSNPN and CDR2 SVGIG (reference sequence). V was cut by 4 bases and J by 8 bases, with 11 bases left in between. This CDR3 region has 11 residues.

The rearrangement joins TRBV5-1 to TRBJ2-2, with D perhaps matching TRBD1 (5 bases). The V and J ends lost 5 bases and 0 bases respectively, with 11 bases between them. CDR1 SGHRS and CDR2 YFSETQ come from the germline V gene. This CDR3 comprises 15 residues. The CDR3 DNA reads TGCGCCAGCAGACACAGGAACCCGAACACCGGGGAGCTGTTTTTT. As protein: CASRHRNPNTGELFF.